The rows below give T cell receptor beta chains drawn from one sample of a study of T cell changes during pregnancy in multiple sclerosis. Data came from immunoSEQ multiplex PCR; TCRdb stores just in-frame clones and leaves some out. This table holds about 40,000 clones, about 94% found once. This material consisted of peripheral blood, taken in the third trimester of pregnancy. Receptor source: a female donor with multiple sclerosis, enrolled in a pregnancy study. The conserved cysteine and the conserved F or W are not part of the CDR3 here.

V gene	J gene	CDR3 protein
TRBV6-4	TRBJ1-5	ASSDSRRDFSNQPQH
TRBV5-1	TRBJ2-4	ASSPGYRARGDIQY
TRBV7-6	TRBJ2-1	ASSLERLPTYNEQF
TRBV30	TRBJ1-4	ASSGTQRVNEKLF
TRBV5-8	TRBJ2-5	ASSLGGGPPETQY
TRBV6-1	TRBJ2-7	ASGQRYYEQY
TRBV10-2	TRBJ2-1	ASSESTAGFYNEQF
TRBV28	TRBJ2-7	ASSLSGNSPYEQY
TRBV20-1	TRBJ1-2	SEGGGSGYT
TRBV11-3	TRBJ1-1	ASSPRQGVGMDTEAF
TRBV9	TRBJ1-3	ASSVQGWGDTIY
TRBV11-1	TRBJ1-1	ASSLASRTEAF
TRBV6-5	TRBJ1-1	ASSPGTGRTTEAF